This TCR beta chain appears in the sequencing data of a study of cytomegalovirus exposure and HLA in healthy donors. On the study more broadly: Among about 179 million T cells, an earlier analysis found about 110 million unique TCR beta sequences. Study-wide results and limits: It was 150 to 200 TCR beta chains that were listed as cytomegalovirus-associated. No immune exposure information besides CMV serostatus was available. HLA alleles showed associations with about 17,000 TCR beta sequences in a later analysis, at a 0.05 false discovery rate.

This CDR3 has 13 amino acids. From germline, CDR1 is SGHRS and CDR2 YFSETQ. Trimming removed 1 base at V and 2 bases at J, with 6 bases between. Primers: 60 Vbeta forward and 13 Jbeta reverse. Libraries were prepared by immunoSEQ multiplex PCR; TCRdb keeps only in-frame clonotypes and omits some of them. The sample table sets out about 96,000 clones. Comments on this clone: The antigen is undetermined.

The sample comprised PBMCs. V and J are TRBV5-1 and TRBJ1-2; D not certain. This sequence originates from a woman aged 30 to 39 in good health and CMV-seronegative. This CDR3 is CASSLYTNYGYTF. The CDR3 DNA is TGCGCCAGCAGCTTGTACACCAACTATGGCTACACCTTC.